Listed below are T cell receptor beta chains from one sample, sequenced in a study of blood T cell repertoires in COVID-19. Clones were read by immunoSEQ multiplex PCR, and TCRdb kept only the in-frame ones, dropping some. The table includes under 250,000 clones, 75% to 90% detected once. Sequenced material: PBMCs or T cells enriched from blood (not recorded which). These receptor sequences come from a woman aged 18-35 years in a cohort exposed to, infected with or recovered from COVID-19 (not recorded which). Each CDR3 is given without its conserved first and last residue. Size tells how often a clone was seen (once, few, many) or the class of an expanded clone, and some rows leave it out.

J gene,V gene,clone size,CDR3 protein
TRBJ1-5,TRBV6-1,NA,ASSEYEGGNQPQH
TRBJ2-5,TRBV2,NA,ASRRLAGLPQETQY
TRBJ2-3,TRBV7-6,NA,ASSLTGRIDTQY
TRBJ1-1,TRBV25-1,NA,ASTSSGGTEAF
TRBJ1-2,TRBV11-3,NA,ASSFGINYGYT
TRBJ2-1,TRBV20-1,NA,SASGLAGSGPYNEQF
TRBJ1-2,TRBV30,NA,ASDDRRFYGYT
TRBJ1-2,TRBV4-2,once,ASSQEGGSGST
TRBJ2-1,TRBV7-9,NA,ASSSWSGGAIGYEQF
TRBJ2-7,TRBV10-3,NA,AIRQGGYEQY
TRBJ2-7,TRBV2,once,ASSELNRYEQY
TRBJ2-7,TRBV6-1,NA,ASSEGMTGGYEQY
TRBJ2-2,TRBV7-3,NA,ASSRQAANTGELF
TRBJ2-1,TRBV5-4,NA,ASSPPGQVLFNEQF
TRBJ1-2,TRBV9,NA,ASSTPQGLGGYT
TRBJ2-1,TRBV7-2,few,ASSWNWDRGNEQF
TRBJ1-2,TRBV25-1,NA,ASSRSRDYT
TRBJ1-2,TRBV6-5,NA,ASSRDSPRGYT
TRBJ1-2,TRBV9,NA,ASSPAGGDYGYT
TRBJ2-3,TRBV4-2,once,ASSQETGRGRTDTQY
TRBJ2-7,TRBV12-3/TRBV12-4,NA,ASTLSSYEQY
TRBJ1-4,TRBV7-2,once,ASSFQPGQVNEKLF
TRBJ1-1,TRBV10-3,NA,AISELDRGVEETEAF
TRBJ1-1,TRBV7-7,NA,ASSPLTGGGTEAF
TRBJ1-2,TRBV9,few,ASSWTEAGYGYT
TRBJ1-5,TRBV19,NA,ASKGTGAYSNQPQH
TRBJ1-1,TRBV27,NA,ASGRQGENRITEAF
TRBJ2-3,TRBV7-6,NA,ASSSAGGITTQY
TRBJ1-1,TRBV20-1,NA,SASLGLDTEAF
TRBJ2-7,TRBV27,NA,ASNPLAGPAGYEQY
TRBJ1-4,TRBV11-3,NA,ASSYSRVTNEKLF
TRBJ1-2,TRBV25-1,NA,ASSEEGSRYGYT
TRBJ1-1,TRBV11-3,many,ASSLVPQTGREAF
TRBJ2-1,TRBV3-1/TRBV3-2,NA,ASSHIGGVRSYNEQF
TRBJ2-1,TRBV6-2/TRBV6-3,NA,ASSYSPRTSGGAWYEQF
TRBJ1-2,TRBV3-1/TRBV3-2,NA,ASSQETGARSYT
TRBJ1-2,TRBV24-1,NA,ATSDTTGGGYGYT
TRBJ1-2,TRBV28,NA,ASSLRDRVRLGYT
TRBJ2-3,TRBV24-1,NA,ATSDPGQGLDTQY
TRBJ2-2,TRBV7-3,NA,ASSLRAGPRSGELF
TRBJ2-7,TRBV7-9,NA,ASSQAGGPKEQY
TRBJ1-2,TRBV25-1,NA,ASSPRVPTPHGYT
TRBJ1-1,TRBV14,NA,ASSQVNQGTAEAF
TRBJ1-2,TRBV11-2,NA,ASSFSVQAYGYT
TRBJ2-7,TRBV3-1/TRBV3-2,NA,ASSRTGAGVGEQY
TRBJ2-2,TRBV11-3,NA,ASSTRQGAGGELF
TRBJ1-1,TRBV12-1,NA,ASSFNQRGNTEAF
TRBJ1-1,TRBV19,NA,ASSRQRTVSEAF
TRBJ1-1,TRBV10-3,NA,AIRQGGTEAF
TRBJ2-3,TRBV11-3,NA,ASSSSGGPSTDTQY
TRBJ1-1,TRBV7-3,NA,ASSLSRDRNTEAF
TRBJ1-4,TRBV18,NA,ASSPLTGSNEKLF
TRBJ1-1,TRBV19,NA,ASSFKNTEAF